These 2 T cell receptor beta chains share one sample of origin, sequenced in a study of metastatic and nonmetastatic thyroid tumors. Every patient underwent thyroid surgery untreated. Using MiXCR, TCRdb re-called clones from the PCR reads. There are 15,000 to 20,000 clones in the sample; 34% occur only once, and over 15% lies in the top ten. The sequenced sample was tumor tissue. Source of these receptors: a female donor with papillary thyroid cancer or a benign thyroid nodule (not recorded which). Some clones in this sample may be carry-over from other donors' samples.

This clone was observed many times. The V gene is TRBV20-1, the J gene TRBJ2-2; no definite D call. V lost 0 bases and J 3 bases, leaving 14 bases between the germline ends. The germline CDR1 and CDR2 sequences are DFQATT and SNEGSKA (reference sequence). The CDR3 has 16 residues. The CDR3 DNA follows: TGCAGTGCTAGAGAGGCAGCTGGGCGATACACCGGGGAGCTGTTTTTT. Translation: CSAREAAGRYTGELFF.

The genes are TRBV30 and TRBJ2-7; 10 bases line up with TRBD2. V lost 5 bases to trimming and J lost 6 bases; unmatched junction nucleotides: 13. Germline V gene lookup returns CDR1 GTSNPN and CDR2 SVGIG (reference sequence). CDR3 size: 15 residues. CDR3 loop: CAWGGLAERKIEQYF. Here the CDR3 DNA reads TGTGCCTGGGGAGGACTAGCGGAGAGAAAAATCGAGCAGTACTTC.